These T cell receptor beta chains were read from a single sample in a study of T-cell reconstitution after alpha-beta-depleted transplantation in children. TCRdb passed the PCR reads through MiXCR, listing each CDR3 protein once. The sample records about 980,000 distinct CDR3 sequences, about 29% being singletons. The input for sequencing was PBMCs, mostly from graft donor cells, taken 360 days after TCRalphabeta/CD19-depleted stem cell transplant. The source of these receptors is a boy in the first two years of life who had a stem cell transplant for SCID, so the T cells may come from the graft donor. Each CDR3 is given with its conserved first and last residue.

j_call,v_call,cdr3_aa
TRBJ2-7,TRBV6-2/TRBV6-3,CASSQTAADRPYEQYF
TRBJ2-1,TRBV12-3/TRBV12-4,CASSFWVNEQFF
TRBJ1-6,TRBV2,CASRFRGLNSPLHF
TRBJ2-1,TRBV5-1,CASNLQRANYNEQFF
TRBJ1-1,TRBV15,CATSRGGLSTEAFF
TRBJ1-2,TRBV25-1,CASSTSTGFYGYTF
TRBJ2-1,TRBV5-1,CASSQITGDYNEQFF
TRBJ1-1,TRBV2,CASNDREGEGTEAFF
TRBJ2-3,TRBV12-3/TRBV12-4,CASSRGQGASTDTQYF
TRBJ2-2,TRBV6-5,CASSYGGKTGELFF
TRBJ2-7,TRBV7-9,CASSWTGDEQYF
TRBJ2-1,TRBV15,CATRGERGYNEQFF
TRBJ1-4,TRBV12-3/TRBV12-4,CASSPQVLNEKLFF
TRBJ1-4,TRBV20-1,CSARDRRAGRIGKLFF
TRBJ2-5,TRBV4-3,CASSQDIGRDGGETQYF
TRBJ2-7,TRBV29-1,CSVGSSGARGEQYF
TRBJ2-7,TRBV12-3/TRBV12-4,CASSSGTDQYEQYF
TRBJ2-7,TRBV20-1,CSARRPTRSYEQYF
TRBJ1-1,TRBV6-5,CASSYSSQGARTEAFF
TRBJ1-6,TRBV5-5,CASSPLNSPLHF
TRBJ2-1,TRBV24-1,CATSGSGRGSPRLNEQFF
TRBJ2-5,TRBV5-1,CASSSQPVRGPQETQYF
TRBJ2-5,TRBV7-3,CASSLIAGRQETQYF
TRBJ2-3,TRBV12-3/TRBV12-4,CASSLKGGGAPGDTQYF
TRBJ2-5,TRBV2,CASNPTGMETQYF
TRBJ2-3,TRBV4-1,CASSQDWGLDTQYF
TRBJ2-7,TRBV19,CASSWRHGYEQYF
TRBJ2-3,TRBV14,CASSLLGLADGTGTQYF
TRBJ1-1,TRBV2,CASGVWGTEAFF
TRBJ2-7,TRBV15,CATSSPLTHSSYEQYF
TRBJ2-5,TRBV20-1,CSAEASQETQYF
TRBJ1-1,TRBV12-3/TRBV12-4,CASSLFRADTEAFF
TRBJ1-1,TRBV12-3/TRBV12-4,CASSLRTGGAEAFF
TRBJ2-7,TRBV2,CASSTGWGIYEQYF
TRBJ2-7,TRBV2,CASRGPGPYEQYF
TRBJ2-3,TRBV7-9,CASRHGTMGTDTQYF
TRBJ1-5,TRBV28,CASSLERANQPQHF
TRBJ1-5,TRBV6-1,CASSAGGLRNQPQHF
TRBJ1-1,TRBV9,CASSATKRGSDTEAFF
TRBJ2-2,TRBV6-1,CASRPGQGITGELFF
TRBJ2-7,TRBV7-2,CASSPSGGAVYSYEQYF
TRBJ2-2,TRBV29-1,CSGVGPPPGELFF
TRBJ2-7,TRBV11-2,CASSPRRIYYEQYF
TRBJ2-5,TRBV20-1,CSAIPGLAGGETQYF
TRBJ2-6,TRBV18,CASSPPPLSGANVLTF
TRBJ2-2,TRBV27,CASSWFDTGELFF
TRBJ1-6,TRBV12-3/TRBV12-4,CASSLVSIGGSPLHF
TRBJ2-3,TRBV20-1,CSANLAGGRDTQYF
TRBJ2-7,TRBV11-2,CASSIRDRGWPYEQYF
TRBJ1-2,TRBV6-1,CASSEIVRTYGYTF
TRBJ2-5,TRBV5-5,CASSWGTGIFSETQYF